The entry that follows covers one T cell receptor beta chain sequence. What it recognizes is unknown. The PCR used 60 Vbeta and 13 Jbeta primers. Sequenced by immunoSEQ multiplex PCR; TCRdb stores in-frame clones only, minus some. The sample contains 90,000 to 130,000 clones, around 85% of which appear only once. The data were obtained in a study of cytomegalovirus exposure and HLA in healthy donors. With 6 bases clipped from V and 4 bases from J, the junction kept 4 bases outside the gene matches. The CDR3 is made up of 15 amino acids. The V gene's germline CDR1 is SNHLY and CDR2 FYNNEI. Study results and caveats: In a later analysis, parvovirus B19, influenza, CMV and Epstein-Barr virus appeared linked to several top co-occurrence clusters.

The chain recombines TRBV2 with TRBJ2-3, with 13 nucleotides matching TRBD2. This receptor was obtained from a man aged 25-45 years in good health and CMV-seropositive. The sequencing input was PBMCs. The CDR3 nucleotides are TGTGCCAGCAGCATACTAGCGGGGGGGCCAGATACGCAGTATTTT. It specifies CASSILAGGPDTQYF.